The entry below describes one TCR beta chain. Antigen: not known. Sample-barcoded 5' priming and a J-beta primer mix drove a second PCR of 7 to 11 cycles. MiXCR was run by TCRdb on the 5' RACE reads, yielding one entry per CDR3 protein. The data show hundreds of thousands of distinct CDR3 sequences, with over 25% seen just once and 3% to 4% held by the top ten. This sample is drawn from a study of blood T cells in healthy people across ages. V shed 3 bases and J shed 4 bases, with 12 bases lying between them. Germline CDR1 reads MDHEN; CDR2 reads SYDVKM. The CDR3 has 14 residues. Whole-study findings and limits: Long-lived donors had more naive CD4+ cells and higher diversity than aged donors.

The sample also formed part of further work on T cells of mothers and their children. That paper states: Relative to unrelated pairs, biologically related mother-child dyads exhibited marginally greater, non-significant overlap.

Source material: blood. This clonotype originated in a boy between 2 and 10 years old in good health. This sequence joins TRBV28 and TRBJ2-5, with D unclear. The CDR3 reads CASSFRRILETQYF. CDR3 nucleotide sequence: TGTGCCAGCAGTTTTCGGCGGATCTTAGAGACCCAGTACTTC.